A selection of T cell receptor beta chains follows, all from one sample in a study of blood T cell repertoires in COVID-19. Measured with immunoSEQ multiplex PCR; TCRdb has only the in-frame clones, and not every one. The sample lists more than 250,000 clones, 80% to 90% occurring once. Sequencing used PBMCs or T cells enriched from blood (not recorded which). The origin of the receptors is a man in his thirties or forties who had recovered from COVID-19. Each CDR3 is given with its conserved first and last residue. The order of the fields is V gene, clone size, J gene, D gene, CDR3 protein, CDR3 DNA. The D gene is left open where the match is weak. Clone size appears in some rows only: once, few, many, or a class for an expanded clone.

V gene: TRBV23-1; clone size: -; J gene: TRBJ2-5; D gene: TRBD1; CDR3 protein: CAGTDRVAETQYF; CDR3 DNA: TGCGCCGGGACCGACAGGGTAGCAGAGACCCAGTACTTC
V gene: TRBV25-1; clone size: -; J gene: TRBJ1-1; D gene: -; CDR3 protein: CASRGVEAFF; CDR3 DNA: TGTGCCAGCCGGGGGGTTGAAGCTTTCTTT
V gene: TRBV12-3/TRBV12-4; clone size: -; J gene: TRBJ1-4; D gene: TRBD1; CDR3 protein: CASTPGQGKLFF; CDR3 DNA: TGTGCCAGCACCCCGGGACAGGGAAAACTGTTTTTT
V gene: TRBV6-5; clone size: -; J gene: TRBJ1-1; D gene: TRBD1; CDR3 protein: CASSPVGQVEAFF; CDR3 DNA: TGTGCCAGCAGTCCCGTGGGACAGGTTGAAGCTTTCTTT
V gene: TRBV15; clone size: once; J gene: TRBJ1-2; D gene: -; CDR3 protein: CATSRVSNYGYTF; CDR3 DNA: TGTGCCACCAGCAGAGTGAGTAATTATGGCTACACCTTC
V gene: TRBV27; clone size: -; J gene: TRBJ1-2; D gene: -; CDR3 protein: CASSPSGQYGYTF; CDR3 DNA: TGTGCCAGCAGCCCGTCCGGACAGTATGGCTACACCTTC
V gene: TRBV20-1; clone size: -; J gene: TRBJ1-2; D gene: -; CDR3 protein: CSAAENYGYTF; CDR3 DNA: TGCAGTGCCGCGGAGAACTATGGCTACACCTTC
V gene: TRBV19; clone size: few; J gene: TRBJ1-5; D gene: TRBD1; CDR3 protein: CASHQGAGQPQHF; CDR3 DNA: TGTGCCAGTCATCAGGGGGCAGGTCAGCCCCAGCATTTT
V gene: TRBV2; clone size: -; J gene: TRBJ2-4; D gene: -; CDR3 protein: CASSVGGAVIAKNIQYF; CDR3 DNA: TGTGCCAGCTCCGTAGGTGGGGCCGTTATAGCCAAAAACATTCAGTACTTC
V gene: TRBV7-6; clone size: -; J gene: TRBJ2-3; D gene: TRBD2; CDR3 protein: CASSPGLAGGGTDTQYF; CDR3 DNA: TGTGCCAGCAGCCCGGGACTAGCGGGGGGAGGTACAGATACGCAGTATTTT
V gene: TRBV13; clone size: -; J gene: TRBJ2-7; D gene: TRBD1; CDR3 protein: CASSRRDRNEQYF; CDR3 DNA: TGTGCCAGCAGCCGGAGGGACAGGAACGAGCAGTACTTC
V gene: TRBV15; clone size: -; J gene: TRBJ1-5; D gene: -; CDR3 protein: CATSTTGGGQPQHF; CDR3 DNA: TGTGCCACCAGCACGACTGGGGGCGGTCAGCCCCAGCATTTT
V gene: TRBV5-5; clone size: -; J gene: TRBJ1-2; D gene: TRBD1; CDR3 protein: CASSLRGGSGYTF; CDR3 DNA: TGTGCCAGCAGCTTGCGAGGGGGCTCTGGCTACACCTTC
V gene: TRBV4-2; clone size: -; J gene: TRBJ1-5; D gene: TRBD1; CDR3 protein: CASSQAGQHSNQPQHF; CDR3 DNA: TGTGCCAGCAGCCAAGCGGGACAGCATAGCAATCAGCCCCAGCATTTT
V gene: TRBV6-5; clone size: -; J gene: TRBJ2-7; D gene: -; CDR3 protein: CASSYGGAHSYEQYF; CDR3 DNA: TGTGCCAGCAGTTACGGCGGGGCACACTCCTACGAGCAGTACTTC
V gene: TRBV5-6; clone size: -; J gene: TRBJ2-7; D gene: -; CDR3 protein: CASNRDTTYEQYF; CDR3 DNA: TGTGCCAGCAACCGGGACACGACTTACGAGCAGTACTTC
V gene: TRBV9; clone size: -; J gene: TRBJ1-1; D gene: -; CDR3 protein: CASSVAAVSEAFF; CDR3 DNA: TGTGCCAGCAGCGTAGCTGCGGTTTCGGAAGCTTTCTTT
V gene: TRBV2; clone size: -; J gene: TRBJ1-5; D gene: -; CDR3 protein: CASSDSLAGNQPQHF; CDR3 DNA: TGTGCCAGCAGTGATAGTTTGGCAGGGAATCAGCCCCAGCATTTT
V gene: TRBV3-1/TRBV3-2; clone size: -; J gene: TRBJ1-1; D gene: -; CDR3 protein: CASSTLATVEAFF; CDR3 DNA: TGTGCCAGCAGCACGCTCGCTACAGTTGAAGCTTTCTTT
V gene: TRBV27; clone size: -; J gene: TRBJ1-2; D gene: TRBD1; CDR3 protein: CASRRDPTGARGYTF; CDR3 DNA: TGTGCCAGCAGACGCGACCCGACAGGGGCCCGTGGCTACACCTTC
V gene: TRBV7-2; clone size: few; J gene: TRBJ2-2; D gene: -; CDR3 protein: CASSLGGVKAAGELFF; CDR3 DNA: TGTGCCAGCAGCTTAGGGGGGGTAAAGGCAGCCGGGGAGCTGTTTTTT
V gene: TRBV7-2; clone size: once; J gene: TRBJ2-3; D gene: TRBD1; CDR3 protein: CASSLAGGDTDTQYF; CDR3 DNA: TGTGCCAGCAGCTTAGCAGGGGGCGACACAGATACGCAGTATTTT
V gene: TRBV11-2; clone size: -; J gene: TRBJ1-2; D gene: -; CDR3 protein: CASSLEVGPHYGYTF; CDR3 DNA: TGTGCCAGCAGCTTAGAAGTGGGGCCCCACTATGGCTACACCTTC
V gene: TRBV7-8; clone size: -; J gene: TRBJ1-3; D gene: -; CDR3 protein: CASSLGAGPSSGNTIYF; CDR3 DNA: TGTGCCAGCAGCTTAGGGGCAGGGCCGAGCTCTGGAAACACCATATATTTT
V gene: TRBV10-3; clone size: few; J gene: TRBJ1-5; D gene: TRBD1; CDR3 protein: CATTGQTNSNQPQHF; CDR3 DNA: TGTGCCACAACGGGACAGACAAATAGCAATCAGCCCCAGCATTTT